These 9 T cell receptor beta chains came from one sample sequenced in a study of metastatic and nonmetastatic thyroid tumors. TCRdb redid the clone calls on the PCR reads using MiXCR. The profile covers 30,000 to 40,000 clones, with 20% to 30% appearing a single time and 8% to 10% taken by the ten largest. Thyroid surgery took place with no prior treatment in any patient. The sample consisted of blood. All receptors derive from a female donor with papillary thyroid cancer or a benign thyroid nodule (not recorded which). Some clones in this sample may be carry-over from other donors' samples.

There are many counts of this clone. The genes are TRBV4-1 and TRBJ2-1; TRBD1 agrees at 8 bases. V lost 0 bases and J lost 7; bases outside the gene matches: 2. CDR3 length equals 14 residues. The germline gives CDR1 MGHRA, CDR2 YSYEKL. The DNA for the CDR3 is TGCGCCAGCAGCCAAGAAAGACAGGGGAATGAGCAGTTCTTC. This translates into CASSQERQGNEQFF.

The chain has TRBV9 and TRBJ2-7; 7 positions match TRBD1. CDR3 size: 15 residues. Germline CDR1 and CDR2: SGDLS and YYNGEE. V dropped 4 bases and J dropped 3; count of bases not matched to a gene: 10. The CDR3: CASSRGRDRRYEQYF. As DNA, the CDR3 is TGTGCCAGCAGCCGGGGTAGGGACAGACGCTACGAGCAGTACTTC.

This clone was recorded many times. CDR3 in amino acids: CASSAGRGNTEAFF. The DNA of the CDR3 is TGTGCCAGCTCAGCAGGGCGGGGGAACACTGAAGCTTTCTTT. The chain employs TRBV18 and TRBJ1-1; perhaps TRBD1 as D (5 bases). Germline lookup yields CDR1 KGHSH and CDR2 LQKENI. V was cut by 5 bases and J by 1 base, with 11 bases left in between. This CDR3 has 14 residues.

This clone was detected a few times. V is TRBV6-9 and J is TRBJ2-7; no clear D gene. The ends were cut back, 2 bases at V and 5 bases at J, with 10 bases in the middle. CDR3 length: 13 amino acids. Germline CDR1 is MNHGY and CDR2 is SVAAGI. This CDR3 reads CASSYTRRDEQYF. CDR3 bases: TGTGCCAGCAGTTATACAAGAAGGGACGAGCAGTACTTC.

The rearrangement links TRBV5-1 to TRBJ1-2; D not resolved. V was trimmed by 0 bases and J by 4 bases, leaving 10 bases between them. Per germline, CDR1 SGHRS and CDR2 YFSETQ. This CDR3 has 14 amino acids. CDR3 nucleotide sequence: TGCGCCAGCAGCTTGGAGCCTTTAGGCTATGGCTACACCTTC. Its protein is CASSLEPLGYGYTF.

This clone was counted a few times. The J gene is TRBJ1-2, the V gene TRBV6-1; D is ambiguous. This CDR3 has 15 residues. Deletions cut 4 bases from V and 8 bases from J, with 20 bases between. CDR1 and CDR2 from the germline V gene are MNHNS and SASEGT. The CDR3 sequence is CASSGGLPHPRGYTF. The CDR3 bases are TGTGCCAGCAGTGGTGGCCTACCTCATCCGCGGGGCTACACCTTC.

The chain uses TRBV11-2 and TRBJ2-7; 7 bases map to TRBD2. V dropped 1 base and J dropped 3; count of bases not matched to a gene: 12. This CDR3 has 17 amino acids. CDR1 and CDR2 (germline): SGHAT, FQNNGV. CDR3 amino acids: CASSLGSDGGRDYEQYF. CDR3 nucleotide sequence: TGTGCCAGCAGCTTAGGGTCAGATGGGGGGAGGGACTACGAGCAGTACTTC.

This clone was seen at least ten times. V gene TRBV12-3 or TRBV12-4 combines with J gene TRBJ2-2; the match to TRBD1 covers 8 bases. Trimming took 10 bases from V and 7 from J; bases not matched to a gene: 14. CDR3 size: 15 residues. CDR3 sequence (DNA): TGTGCCACGGCGCCATCAGGGGGCCCTCTCGGGGAGCTGTTTTTT. Encoded protein: CATAPSGGPLGELFF.

The chain employs TRBV7-2 and TRBJ1-5; the match to TRBD1 covers 9 bases. This CDR3 has 16 amino acids. Trimming took 0 bases from V and 6 from J; bases not matched to a gene: 6. CDR1 is SGHTA and CDR2 is FQGNSA in the germline V gene. In DNA form, the CDR3 reads TGTGCCAGCAGCTTAGCGGGACAGGGTATTGGTCAGCCCCAGCATTTT. Its protein is CASSLAGQGIGQPQHF.